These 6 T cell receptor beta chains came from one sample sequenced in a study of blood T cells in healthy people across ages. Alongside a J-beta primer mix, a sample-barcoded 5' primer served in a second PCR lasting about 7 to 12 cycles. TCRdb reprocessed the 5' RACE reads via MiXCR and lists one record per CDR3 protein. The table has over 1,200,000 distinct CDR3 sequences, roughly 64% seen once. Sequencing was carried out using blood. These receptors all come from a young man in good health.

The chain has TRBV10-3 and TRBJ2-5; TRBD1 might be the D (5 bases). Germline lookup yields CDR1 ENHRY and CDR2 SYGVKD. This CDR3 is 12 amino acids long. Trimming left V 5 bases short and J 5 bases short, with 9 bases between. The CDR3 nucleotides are TGTGCCATCAGTTTCGCAGGGGAGACCCAGTACTTC. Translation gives CAISFAGETQYF.

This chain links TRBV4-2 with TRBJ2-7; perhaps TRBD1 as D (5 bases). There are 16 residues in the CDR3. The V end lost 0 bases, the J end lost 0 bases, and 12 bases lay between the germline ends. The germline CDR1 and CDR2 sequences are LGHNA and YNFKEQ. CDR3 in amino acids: CASSQDSQGISYEQYF. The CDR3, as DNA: TGTGCCAGCAGCCAAGATTCCCAGGGAATCTCCTACGAGCAGTACTTC.

The CDR3 bases are TGTGCCAGCAGCCTTGGGATTTTGCACGAGCAGTACTTC. It translates to CASSLGILHEQYF. J is TRBJ2-7 and V is TRBV5-6; no clear D gene. The CDR3 totals 13 residues. Germline-derived CDR1 and CDR2 are SGHDT and YYEEEE. Trimming left V 4 bases short and J 5 bases short, with 13 bases between.

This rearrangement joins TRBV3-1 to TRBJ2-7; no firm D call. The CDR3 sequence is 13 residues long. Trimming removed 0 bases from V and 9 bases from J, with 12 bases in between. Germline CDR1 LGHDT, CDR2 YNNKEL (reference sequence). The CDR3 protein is CASSQDPLVGQYF. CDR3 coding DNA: TGTGCCAGCAGCCAAGATCCTCTCGTAGGGCAGTACTTC.

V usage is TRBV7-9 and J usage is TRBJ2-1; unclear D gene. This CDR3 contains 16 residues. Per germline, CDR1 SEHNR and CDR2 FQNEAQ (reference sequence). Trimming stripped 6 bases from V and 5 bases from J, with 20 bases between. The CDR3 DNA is TGTGCCAGCAGACCTGAAGCTAGGACGTGGGACAATGAGCAGTTCTTC. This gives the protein CASRPEARTWDNEQFF.

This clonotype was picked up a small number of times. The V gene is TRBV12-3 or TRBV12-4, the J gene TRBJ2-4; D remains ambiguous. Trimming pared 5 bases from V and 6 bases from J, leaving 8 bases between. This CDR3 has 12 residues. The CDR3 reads CASSRLGNIQYF. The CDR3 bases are TGTGCCAGCAGTCGACTGGGAAACATTCAGTACTTC.